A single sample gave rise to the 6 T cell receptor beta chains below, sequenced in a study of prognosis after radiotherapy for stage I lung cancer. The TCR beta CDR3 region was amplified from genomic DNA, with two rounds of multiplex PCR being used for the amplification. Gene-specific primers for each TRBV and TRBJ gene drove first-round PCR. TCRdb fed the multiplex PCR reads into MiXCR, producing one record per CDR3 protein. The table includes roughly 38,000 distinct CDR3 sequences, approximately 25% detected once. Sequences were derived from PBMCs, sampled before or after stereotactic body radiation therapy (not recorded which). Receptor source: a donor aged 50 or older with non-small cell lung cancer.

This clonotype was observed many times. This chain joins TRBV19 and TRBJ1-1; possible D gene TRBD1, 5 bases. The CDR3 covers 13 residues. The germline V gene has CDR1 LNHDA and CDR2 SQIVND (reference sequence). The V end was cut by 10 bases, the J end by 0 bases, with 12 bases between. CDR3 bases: TGTGCCACCGGAAGGGGCATGAACACTGAAGCTTTCTTT. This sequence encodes CATGRGMNTEAFF.

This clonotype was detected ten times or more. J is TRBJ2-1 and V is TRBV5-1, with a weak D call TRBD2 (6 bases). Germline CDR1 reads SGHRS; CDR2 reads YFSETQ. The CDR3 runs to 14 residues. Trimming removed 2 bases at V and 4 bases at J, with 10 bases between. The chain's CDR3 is CASSFNSGYNEQFF. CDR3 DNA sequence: TGCGCCAGCAGCTTTAATAGCGGTTACAATGAGCAGTTCTTC. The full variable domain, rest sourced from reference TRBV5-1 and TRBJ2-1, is KAGVTQTPRYLIKTRGQQVTLSCSPISGHRSVSWYQQTPGQGLQFLFEYFSETQRNKGNFPGRFSGRQFSNSRSEMNVSTLELGDSALYLCASSFNSGYNEQFFGPGTRLTVL.

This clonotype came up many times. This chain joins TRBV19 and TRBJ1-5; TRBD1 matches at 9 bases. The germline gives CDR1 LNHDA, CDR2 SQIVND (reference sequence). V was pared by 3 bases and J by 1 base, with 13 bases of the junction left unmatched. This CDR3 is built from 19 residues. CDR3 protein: CASSIGGQGQWGSNQPQHF. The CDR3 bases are TGTGCCAGTAGTATTGGGGGACAGGGACAGTGGGGGAGCAATCAGCCCCAGCATTTT.

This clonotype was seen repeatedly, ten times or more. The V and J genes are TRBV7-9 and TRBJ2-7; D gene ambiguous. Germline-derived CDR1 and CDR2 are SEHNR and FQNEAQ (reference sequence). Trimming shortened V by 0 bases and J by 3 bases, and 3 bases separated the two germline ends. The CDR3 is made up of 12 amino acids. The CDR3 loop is CASSLADYEQYF. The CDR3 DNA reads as TGTGCCAGCAGCTTAGCGGACTACGAGCAGTACTTC.

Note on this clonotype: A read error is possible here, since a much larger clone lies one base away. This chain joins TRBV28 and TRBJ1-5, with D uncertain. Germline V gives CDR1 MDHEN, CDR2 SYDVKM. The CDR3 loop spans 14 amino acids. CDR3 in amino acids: CASSFGSSNQPQRF. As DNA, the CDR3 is TGTGCCAGCAGTTTTGGGAGTAGCAATCAGCCCCAGCGTTTT.

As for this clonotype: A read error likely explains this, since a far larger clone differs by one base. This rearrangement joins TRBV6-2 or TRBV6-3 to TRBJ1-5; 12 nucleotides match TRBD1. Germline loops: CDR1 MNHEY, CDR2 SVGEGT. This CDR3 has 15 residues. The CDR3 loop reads CASRPGTGGGQPQRF. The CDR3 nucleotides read TGTGCCAGCAGACCCGGGACAGGGGGCGGTCAGCCCCAGCGTTTT.